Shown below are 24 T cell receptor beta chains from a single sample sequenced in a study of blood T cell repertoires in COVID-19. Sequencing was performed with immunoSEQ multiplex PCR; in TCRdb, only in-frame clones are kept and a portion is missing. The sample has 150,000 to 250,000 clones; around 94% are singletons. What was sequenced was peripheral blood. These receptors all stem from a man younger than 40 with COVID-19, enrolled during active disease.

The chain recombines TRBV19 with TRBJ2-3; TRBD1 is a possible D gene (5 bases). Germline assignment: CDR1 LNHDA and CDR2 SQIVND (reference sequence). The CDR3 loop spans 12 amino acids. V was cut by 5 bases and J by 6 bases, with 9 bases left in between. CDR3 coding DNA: TGTGCCAGTAGTCCCCGACAGGATACGCAGTATTTT. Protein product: CASSPRQDTQYF.

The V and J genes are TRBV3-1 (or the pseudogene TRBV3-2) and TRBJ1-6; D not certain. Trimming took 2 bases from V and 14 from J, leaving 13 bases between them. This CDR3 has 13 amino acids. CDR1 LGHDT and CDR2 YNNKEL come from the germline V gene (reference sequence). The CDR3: CASSQLRSETLHF. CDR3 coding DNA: TGTGCCAGCAGCCAACTTCGTTCGGAGACCCTCCACTTT.

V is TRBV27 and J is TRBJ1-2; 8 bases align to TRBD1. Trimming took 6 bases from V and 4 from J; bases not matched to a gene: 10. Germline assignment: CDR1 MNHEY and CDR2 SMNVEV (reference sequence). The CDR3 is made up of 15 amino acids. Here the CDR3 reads CASRIQGGEFYGYTF. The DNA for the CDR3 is TGTGCCAGCAGGATACAGGGGGGGGAATTCTATGGCTACACCTTC.

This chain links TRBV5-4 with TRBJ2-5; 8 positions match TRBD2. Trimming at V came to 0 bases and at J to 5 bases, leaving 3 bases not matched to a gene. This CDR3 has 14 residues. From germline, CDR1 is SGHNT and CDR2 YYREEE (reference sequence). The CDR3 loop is CASSLARLAETQYF. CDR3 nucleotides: TGTGCCAGCAGCTTGGCCAGACTAGCGGAGACCCAGTACTTC. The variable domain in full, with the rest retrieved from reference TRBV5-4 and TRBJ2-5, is ETGVTQSPTHLIKTRGQQVTLRCSSQSGHNTVSWYQQALGQGPQFIFQYYREEENGRGNFPPRFSGLQFPNYSSELNVNALELDDSALYLCASSLARLAETQYFGPGTRLLVL.

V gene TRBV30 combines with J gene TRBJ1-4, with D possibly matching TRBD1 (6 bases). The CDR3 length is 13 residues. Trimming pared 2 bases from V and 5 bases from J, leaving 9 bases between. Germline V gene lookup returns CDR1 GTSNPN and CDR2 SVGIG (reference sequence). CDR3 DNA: TGTGCCTGGAGTCGGACAGTAAATGAAAAACTGTTTTTT. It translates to CAWSRTVNEKLFF.

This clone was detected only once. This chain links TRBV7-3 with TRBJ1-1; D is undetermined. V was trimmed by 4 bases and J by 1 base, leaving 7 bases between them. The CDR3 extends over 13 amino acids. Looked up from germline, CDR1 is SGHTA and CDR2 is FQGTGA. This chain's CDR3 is CASSSDSNTEAFF. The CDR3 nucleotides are TGTGCCAGCAGCTCAGACTCGAACACTGAAGCTTTCTTT.

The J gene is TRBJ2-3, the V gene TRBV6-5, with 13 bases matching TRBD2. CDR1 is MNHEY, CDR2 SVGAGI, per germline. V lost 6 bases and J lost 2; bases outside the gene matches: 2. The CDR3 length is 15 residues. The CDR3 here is CASSGLAGATDTQYF. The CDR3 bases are TGTGCCAGCAGCGGACTAGCGGGGGCCACAGATACGCAGTATTTT.

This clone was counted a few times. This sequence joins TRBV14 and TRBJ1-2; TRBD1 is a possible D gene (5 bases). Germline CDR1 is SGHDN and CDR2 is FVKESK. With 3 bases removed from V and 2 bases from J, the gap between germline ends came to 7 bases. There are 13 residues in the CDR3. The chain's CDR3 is CASSQRDNYGYTF. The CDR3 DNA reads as TGTGCCAGCAGCCAGCGGGACAACTATGGCTACACCTTC. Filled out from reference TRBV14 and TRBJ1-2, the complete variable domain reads EAGVTQFPSHSVIEKGQTVTLRCDPISGHDNLYWYRRVMGKEIKFLLHFVKESKQDESGMPNNRFLAERTGGTYSTLKVQPAELEDSGVYFCASSQRDNYGYTFGSGTRLTVV.

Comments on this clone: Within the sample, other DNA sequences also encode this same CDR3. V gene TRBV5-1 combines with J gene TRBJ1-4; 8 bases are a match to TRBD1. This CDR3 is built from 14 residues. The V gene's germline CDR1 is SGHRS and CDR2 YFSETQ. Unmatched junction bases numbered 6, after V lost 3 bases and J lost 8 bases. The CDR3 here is CASSSDRANEKLFF. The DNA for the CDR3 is TGCGCCAGCAGCTCGGACAGGGCAAACGAAAAACTGTTTTTT.

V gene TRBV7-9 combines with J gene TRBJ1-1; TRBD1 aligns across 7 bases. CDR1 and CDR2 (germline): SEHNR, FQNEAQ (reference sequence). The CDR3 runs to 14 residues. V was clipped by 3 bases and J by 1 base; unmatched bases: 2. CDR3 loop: CASSFTGANTEAFF. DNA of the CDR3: TGTGCCAGCAGCTTCACAGGGGCGAACACTGAAGCTTTCTTT.

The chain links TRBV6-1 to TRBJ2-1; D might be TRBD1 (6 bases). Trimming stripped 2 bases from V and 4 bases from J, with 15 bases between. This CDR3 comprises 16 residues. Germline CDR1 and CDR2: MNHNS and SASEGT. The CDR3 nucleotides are TGTGCCAGCAGTGAATCCCTCGCAGGGGCTTACAATGAGCAGTTCTTC. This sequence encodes CASSESLAGAYNEQFF.

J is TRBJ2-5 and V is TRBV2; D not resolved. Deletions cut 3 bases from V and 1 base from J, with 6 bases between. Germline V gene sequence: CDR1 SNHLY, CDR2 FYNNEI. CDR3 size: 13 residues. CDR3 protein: CASSDSSQETQYF. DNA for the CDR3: TGTGCCAGCAGTGACAGTTCCCAAGAGACCCAGTACTTC.

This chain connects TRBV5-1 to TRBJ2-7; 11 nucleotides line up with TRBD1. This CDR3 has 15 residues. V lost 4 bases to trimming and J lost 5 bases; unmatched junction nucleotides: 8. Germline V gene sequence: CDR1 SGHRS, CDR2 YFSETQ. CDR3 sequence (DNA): TGCGCCAGCAGCGAAGGACAGGGGGCCGGAGACGAGCAGTACTTC. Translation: CASSEGQGAGDEQYF. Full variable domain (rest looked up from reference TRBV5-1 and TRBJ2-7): KAGVTQTPRYLIKTRGQQVTLSCSPISGHRSVSWYQQTPGQGLQFLFEYFSETQRNKGNFPGRFSGRQFSNSRSEMNVSTLELGDSALYLCASSEGQGAGDEQYFGPGTRLTVT.

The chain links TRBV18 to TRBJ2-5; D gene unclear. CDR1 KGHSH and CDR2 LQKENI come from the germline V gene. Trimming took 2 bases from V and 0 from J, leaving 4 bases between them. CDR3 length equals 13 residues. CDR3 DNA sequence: TGTGCCAGCTCACCAGAGGACCAAGAGACCCAGTACTTC. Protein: CASSPEDQETQYF.

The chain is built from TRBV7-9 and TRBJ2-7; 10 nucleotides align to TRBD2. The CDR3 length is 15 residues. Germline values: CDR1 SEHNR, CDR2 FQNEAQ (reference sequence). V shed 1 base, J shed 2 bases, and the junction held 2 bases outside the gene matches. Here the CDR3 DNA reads TGTGCCAGCAGCTTAGTAGCGGGGGGCCCCTACGAGCAGTACTTC. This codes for CASSLVAGGPYEQYF.

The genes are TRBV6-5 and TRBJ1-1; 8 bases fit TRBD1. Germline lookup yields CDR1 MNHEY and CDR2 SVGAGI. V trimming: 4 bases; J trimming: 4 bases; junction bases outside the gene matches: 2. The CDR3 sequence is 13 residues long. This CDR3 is CASSWTGSTEAFF. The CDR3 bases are TGTGCCAGCAGTTGGACAGGGAGCACTGAAGCTTTCTTT.

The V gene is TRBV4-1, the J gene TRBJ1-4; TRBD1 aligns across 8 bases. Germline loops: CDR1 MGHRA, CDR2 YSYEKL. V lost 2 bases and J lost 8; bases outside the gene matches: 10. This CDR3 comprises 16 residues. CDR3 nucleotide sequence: TGCGCCAGCAGCCAAAGCACAGGCAGGGGGCAAGAAAAACTGTTTTTT. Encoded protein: CASSQSTGRGQEKLFF.

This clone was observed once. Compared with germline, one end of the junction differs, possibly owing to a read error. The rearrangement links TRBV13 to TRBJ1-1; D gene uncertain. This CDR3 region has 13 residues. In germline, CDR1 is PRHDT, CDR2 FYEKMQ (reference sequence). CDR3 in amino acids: CASSFLEGRAASF. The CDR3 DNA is TGTGCCAGCAGCTTCCTGGAGGGTCGAGCCGCCTCCTTT.

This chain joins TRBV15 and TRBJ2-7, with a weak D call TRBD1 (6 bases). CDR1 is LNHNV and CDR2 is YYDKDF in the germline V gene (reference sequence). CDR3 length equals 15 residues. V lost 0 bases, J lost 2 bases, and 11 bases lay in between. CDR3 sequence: CATSREAGVTYEQYF. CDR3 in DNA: TGTGCCACCAGCAGAGAGGCAGGGGTCACCTACGAGCAGTACTTC.

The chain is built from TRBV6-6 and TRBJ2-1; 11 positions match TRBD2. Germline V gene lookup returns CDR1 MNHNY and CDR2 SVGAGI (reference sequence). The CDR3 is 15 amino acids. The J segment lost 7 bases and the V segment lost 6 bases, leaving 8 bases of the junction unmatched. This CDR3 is CASRRLAGRMNEQFF. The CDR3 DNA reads TGTGCCAGCAGAAGACTAGCGGGGAGGATGAATGAGCAGTTCTTC.

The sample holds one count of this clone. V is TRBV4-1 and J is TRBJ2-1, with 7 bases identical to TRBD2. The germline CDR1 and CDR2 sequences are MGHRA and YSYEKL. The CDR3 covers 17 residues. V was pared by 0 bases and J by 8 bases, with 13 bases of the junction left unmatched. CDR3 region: CASSQEKVGLVMDEQFF. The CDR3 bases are TGCGCCAGCAGCCAAGAAAAGGTAGGACTAGTTATGGATGAGCAGTTCTTC.

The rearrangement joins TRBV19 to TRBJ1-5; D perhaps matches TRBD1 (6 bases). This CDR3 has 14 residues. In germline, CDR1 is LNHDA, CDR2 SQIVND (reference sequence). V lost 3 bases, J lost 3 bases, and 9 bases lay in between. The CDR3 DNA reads TGTGCCAGTAGTATTTACAGGGCCAATCAGCCCCAGCATTTT. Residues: CASSIYRANQPQHF.

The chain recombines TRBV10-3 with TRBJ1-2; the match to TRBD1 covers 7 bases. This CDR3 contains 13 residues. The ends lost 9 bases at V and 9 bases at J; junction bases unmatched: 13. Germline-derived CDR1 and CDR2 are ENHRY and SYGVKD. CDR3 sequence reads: CAMGDSGSPSYTF. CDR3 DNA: TGTGCCATGGGGGACAGTGGGAGTCCTAGCTACACCTTC.

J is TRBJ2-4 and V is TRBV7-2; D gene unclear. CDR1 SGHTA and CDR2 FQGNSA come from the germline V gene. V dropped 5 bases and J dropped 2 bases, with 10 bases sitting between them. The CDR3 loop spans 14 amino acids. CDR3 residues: CASSHGYTKNIQYF. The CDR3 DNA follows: TGTGCCAGCAGCCACGGGTACACCAAAAACATTCAGTACTTC.